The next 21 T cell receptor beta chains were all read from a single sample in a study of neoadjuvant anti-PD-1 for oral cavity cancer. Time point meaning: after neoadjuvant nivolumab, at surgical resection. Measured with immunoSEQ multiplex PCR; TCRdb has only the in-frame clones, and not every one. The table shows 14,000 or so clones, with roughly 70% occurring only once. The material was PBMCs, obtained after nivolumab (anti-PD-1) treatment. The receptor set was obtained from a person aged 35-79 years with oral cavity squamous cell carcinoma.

The CDR3 nucleotides are TGTGCCTGCCAATCGGGAGGGGGGAATCAGCCCCAGCATTTT. Translation gives CACQSGGGNQPQHF. The chain recombines TRBV30 with TRBJ1-5; weak D call: TRBD1 (6 bases). CDR3 length: 14 residues. Germline CDR1 reads GTSNPN; CDR2 reads SVGIG (reference sequence). The ends were cut back, 6 bases at V and 4 bases at J, with 16 bases in the middle.

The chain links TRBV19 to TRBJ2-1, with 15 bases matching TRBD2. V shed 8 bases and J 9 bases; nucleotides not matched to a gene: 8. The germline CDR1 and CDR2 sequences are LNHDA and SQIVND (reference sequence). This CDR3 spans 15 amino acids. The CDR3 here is CASGGLAGGRGEQFF. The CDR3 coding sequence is TGTGCCAGTGGCGGACTAGCGGGAGGGAGGGGTGAGCAGTTCTTC.

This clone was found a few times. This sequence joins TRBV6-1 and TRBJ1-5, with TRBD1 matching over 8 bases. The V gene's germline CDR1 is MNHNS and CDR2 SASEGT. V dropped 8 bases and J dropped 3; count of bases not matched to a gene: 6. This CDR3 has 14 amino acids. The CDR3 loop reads CASFDRGVNQPQHF. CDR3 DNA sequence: TGTGCCAGCTTCGACAGGGGCGTCAATCAGCCCCAGCATTTT.

The CDR3 reads CASSPGQGATGELFF. The CDR3 DNA reads as TGTGCCAGCAGTCCAGGACAGGGGGCCACCGGGGAGCTGTTTTTT. This chain links TRBV27 with TRBJ2-2; TRBD1 matches at 11 bases. This CDR3 has 15 amino acids. The V gene end was trimmed by 5 bases and the J gene end by 4 bases; junction bases not matched to a gene: 3. CDR1 and CDR2 (germline): MNHEY, SMNVEV (reference sequence).

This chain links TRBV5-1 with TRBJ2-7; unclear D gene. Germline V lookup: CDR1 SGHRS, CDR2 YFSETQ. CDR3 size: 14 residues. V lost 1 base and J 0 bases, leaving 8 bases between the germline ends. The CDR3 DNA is TGCGCCAGCAGCTTGACGCACAGCTCCTACGAGCAGTACTTC. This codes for CASSLTHSSYEQYF.

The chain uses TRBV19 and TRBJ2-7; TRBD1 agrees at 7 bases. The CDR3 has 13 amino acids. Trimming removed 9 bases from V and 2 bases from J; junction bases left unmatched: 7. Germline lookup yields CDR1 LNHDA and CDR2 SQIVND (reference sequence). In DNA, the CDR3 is TGTGCCAGAAACGACAGGGATCCCTACGAGCAGTACTTC. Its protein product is CARNDRDPYEQYF.

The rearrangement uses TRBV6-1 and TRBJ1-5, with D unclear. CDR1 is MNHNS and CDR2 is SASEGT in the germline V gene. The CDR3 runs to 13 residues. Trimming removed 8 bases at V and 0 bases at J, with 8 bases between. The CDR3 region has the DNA TGTGCCAGCCTTTTAAATAGCAATCAGCCCCAGCATTTT. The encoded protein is CASLLNSNQPQHF.

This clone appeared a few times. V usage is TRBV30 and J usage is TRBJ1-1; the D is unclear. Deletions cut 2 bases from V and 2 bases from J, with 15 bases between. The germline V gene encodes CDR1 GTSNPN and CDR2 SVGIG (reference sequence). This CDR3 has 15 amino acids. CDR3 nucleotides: TGTGCCTGGAGTAGCGGAGTCGGCCGCAACACTGAAGCTTTCTTT. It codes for CAWSSGVGRNTEAFF. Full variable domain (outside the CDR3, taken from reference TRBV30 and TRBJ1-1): SQTIHQWPATLVQPVGSPLSLECTVEGTSNPNLYWYRQAAGRGLQLLFYSVGIGQISSEVPQNLSASRPQDRQFILSSKKLLLSDSGFYLCAWSSGVGRNTEAFFGQGTRLTVV.

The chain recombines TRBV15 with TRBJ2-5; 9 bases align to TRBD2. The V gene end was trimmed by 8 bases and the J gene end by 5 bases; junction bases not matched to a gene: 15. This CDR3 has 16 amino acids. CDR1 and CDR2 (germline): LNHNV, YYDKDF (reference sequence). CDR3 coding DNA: TGTGCCACCGTGATGGCTAGCGGGACCAAGAGGGAGACCCAGTACTTC. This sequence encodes CATVMASGTKRETQYF.

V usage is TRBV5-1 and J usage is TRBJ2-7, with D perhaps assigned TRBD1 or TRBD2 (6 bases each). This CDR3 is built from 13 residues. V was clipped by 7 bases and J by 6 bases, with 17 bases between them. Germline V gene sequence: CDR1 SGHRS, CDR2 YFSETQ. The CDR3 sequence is CASAGHPLGEQYF. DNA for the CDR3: TGCGCCAGCGCGGGACACCCATTGGGCGAGCAGTACTTC.

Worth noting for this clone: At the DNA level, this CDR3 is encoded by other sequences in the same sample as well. The CDR3 DNA reads TGTGCCAGTAGTCTTGGAGGTAGCTCCTACAATGAGCAGTTCTTC. The encoded protein is CASSLGGSSYNEQFF. This chain uses TRBV19 with TRBJ2-1; perhaps TRBD2 as D (5 bases). Between the trimmed V and J ends, which lost 5 bases and 0 bases, there was a span of 11 bases. This CDR3 region has 15 residues. Germline-derived CDR1 and CDR2 are LNHDA and SQIVND (reference sequence).

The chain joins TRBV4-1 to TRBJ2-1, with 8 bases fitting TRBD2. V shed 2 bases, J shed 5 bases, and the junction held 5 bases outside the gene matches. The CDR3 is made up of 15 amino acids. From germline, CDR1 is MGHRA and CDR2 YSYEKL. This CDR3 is CASSQPREGNNEQFF. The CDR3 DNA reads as TGCGCCAGCAGCCAACCACGGGAGGGAAACAATGAGCAGTTCTTC.

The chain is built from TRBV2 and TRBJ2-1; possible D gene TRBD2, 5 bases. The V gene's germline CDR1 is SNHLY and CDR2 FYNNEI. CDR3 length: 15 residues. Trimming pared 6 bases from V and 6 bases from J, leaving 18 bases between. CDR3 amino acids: CASRAATGSSNEQFF. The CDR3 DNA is TGTGCCAGCAGGGCGGCCACGGGGAGCAGCAATGAGCAGTTCTTC.

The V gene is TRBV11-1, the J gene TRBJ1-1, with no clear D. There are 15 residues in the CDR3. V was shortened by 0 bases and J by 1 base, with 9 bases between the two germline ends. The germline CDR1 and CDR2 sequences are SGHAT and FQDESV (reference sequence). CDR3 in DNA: TGTGCCAGCAGCTTAGCGCCACAGCAGAACACTGAAGCTTTCTTT. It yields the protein CASSLAPQQNTEAFF. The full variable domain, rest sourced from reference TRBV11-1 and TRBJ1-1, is EAEVAQSPRYKITEKSQAVAFWCDPISGHATLYWYRQILGQGPELLVQFQDESVVDDSQLPKDRFSAERLKGVDSTLKIQPAELGDSAMYLCASSLAPQQNTEAFFGQGTRLTVV.

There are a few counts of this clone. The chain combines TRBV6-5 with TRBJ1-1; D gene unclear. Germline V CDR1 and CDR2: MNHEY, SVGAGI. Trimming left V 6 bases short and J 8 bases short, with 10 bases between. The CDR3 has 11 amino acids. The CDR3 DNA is TGTGCCAGCAGAACGGTAGGAGAAGCTTTCTTT. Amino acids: CASRTVGEAFF.

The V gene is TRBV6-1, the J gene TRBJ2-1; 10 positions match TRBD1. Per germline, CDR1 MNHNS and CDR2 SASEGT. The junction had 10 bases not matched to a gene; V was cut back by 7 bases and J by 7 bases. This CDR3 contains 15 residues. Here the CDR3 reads CASNPRDRGSNEQFF. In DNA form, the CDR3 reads TGTGCCAGCAACCCCCGGGACAGGGGTTCGAATGAGCAGTTCTTC.

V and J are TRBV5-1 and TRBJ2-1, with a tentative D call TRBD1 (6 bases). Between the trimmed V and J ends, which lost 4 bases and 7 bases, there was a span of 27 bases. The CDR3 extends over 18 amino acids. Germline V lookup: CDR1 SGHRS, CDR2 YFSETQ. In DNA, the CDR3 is TGCGCCAGCAGCCGAACCCAGGGGCAGGTGGGAGAAAGGAATGAGCAGTTCTTC. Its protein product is CASSRTQGQVGERNEQFF.

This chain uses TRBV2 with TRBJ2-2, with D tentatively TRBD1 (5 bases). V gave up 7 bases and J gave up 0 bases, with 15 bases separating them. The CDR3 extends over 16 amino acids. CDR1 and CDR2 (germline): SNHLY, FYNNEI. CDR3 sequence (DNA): TGTGCCAGCATTCTAACAGGCGTCGCGAACACCGGGGAGCTGTTTTTT. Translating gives CASILTGVANTGELFF.

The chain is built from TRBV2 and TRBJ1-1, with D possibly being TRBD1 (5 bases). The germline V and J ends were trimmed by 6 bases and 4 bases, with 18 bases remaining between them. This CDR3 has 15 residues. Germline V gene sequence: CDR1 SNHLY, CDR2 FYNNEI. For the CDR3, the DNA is TGTGCCAGCAGGGAGGATGGAGGGGTGGGCACTGAAGCTTTCTTT. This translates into CASREDGGVGTEAFF.

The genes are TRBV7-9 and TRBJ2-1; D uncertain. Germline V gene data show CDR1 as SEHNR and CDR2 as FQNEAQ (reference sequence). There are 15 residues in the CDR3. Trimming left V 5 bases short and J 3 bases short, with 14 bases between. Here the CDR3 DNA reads TGTGCCAGCAGCCCCGTTCTTTCAAGCTACAATGAGCAGTTCTTC. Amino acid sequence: CASSPVLSSYNEQFF.

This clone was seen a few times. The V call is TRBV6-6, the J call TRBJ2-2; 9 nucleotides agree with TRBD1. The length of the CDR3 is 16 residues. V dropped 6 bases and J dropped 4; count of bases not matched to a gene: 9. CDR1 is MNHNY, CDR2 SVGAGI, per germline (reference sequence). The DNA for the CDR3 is TGTGCCAGCAGCGAACGGGGACAGGGCGGCACCGGGGAGCTGTTTTTT. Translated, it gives CASSERGQGGTGELFF.